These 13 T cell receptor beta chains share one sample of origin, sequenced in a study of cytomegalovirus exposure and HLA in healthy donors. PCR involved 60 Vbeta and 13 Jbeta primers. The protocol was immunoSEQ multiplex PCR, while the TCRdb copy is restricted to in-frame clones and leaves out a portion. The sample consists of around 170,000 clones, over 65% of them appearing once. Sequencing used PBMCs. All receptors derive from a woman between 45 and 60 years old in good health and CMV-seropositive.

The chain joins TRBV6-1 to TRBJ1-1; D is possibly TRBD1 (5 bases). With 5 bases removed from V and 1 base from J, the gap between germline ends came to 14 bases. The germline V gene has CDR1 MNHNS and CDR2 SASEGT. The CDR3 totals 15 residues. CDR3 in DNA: TGTGCCAGCAGTCCCCCGCAGGGAACGAACACTGAAGCTTTCTTT. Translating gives CASSPPQGTNTEAFF.

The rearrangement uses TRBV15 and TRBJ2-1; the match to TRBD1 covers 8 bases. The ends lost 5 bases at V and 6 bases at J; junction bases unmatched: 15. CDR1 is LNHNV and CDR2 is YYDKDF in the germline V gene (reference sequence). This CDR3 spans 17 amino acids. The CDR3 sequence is CATSGAQGAFKANEQFF. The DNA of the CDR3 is TGTGCCACCAGCGGTGCCCAGGGGGCGTTTAAAGCCAATGAGCAGTTCTTC.

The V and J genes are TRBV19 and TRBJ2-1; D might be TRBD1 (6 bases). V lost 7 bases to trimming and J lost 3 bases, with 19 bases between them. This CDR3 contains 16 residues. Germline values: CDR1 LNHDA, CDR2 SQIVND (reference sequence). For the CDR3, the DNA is TGTGCCAGTACCGCGAGTTGGGACACGAACTACAATGAGCAGTTCTTC. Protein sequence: CASTASWDTNYNEQFF.

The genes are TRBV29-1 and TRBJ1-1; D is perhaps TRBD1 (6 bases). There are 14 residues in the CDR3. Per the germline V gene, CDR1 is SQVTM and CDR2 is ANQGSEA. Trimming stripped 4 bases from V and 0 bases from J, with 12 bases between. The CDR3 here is CSVGWGQLNTEAFF. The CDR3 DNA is TGCAGCGTTGGATGGGGGCAACTGAACACTGAAGCTTTCTTT. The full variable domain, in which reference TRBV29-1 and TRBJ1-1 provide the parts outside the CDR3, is SAVISQKPSRDICQRGTSLTIQCQVDSQVTMMFWYRQQPGQSLTLIATANQGSEATYESGFVIDKFPISRPNLTFSTLTVSNMSPEDSSIYLCSVGWGQLNTEAFFGQGTRLTVV.

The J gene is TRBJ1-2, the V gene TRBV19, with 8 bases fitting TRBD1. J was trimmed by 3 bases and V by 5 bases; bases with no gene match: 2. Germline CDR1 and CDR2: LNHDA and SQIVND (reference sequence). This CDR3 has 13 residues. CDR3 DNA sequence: TGTGCCAGTAGTGTGGACAGGGACTATGGCTACACCTTC. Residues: CASSVDRDYGYTF. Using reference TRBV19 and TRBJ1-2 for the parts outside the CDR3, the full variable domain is DGGITQSPKYLFRKEGQNVTLSCEQNLNHDAMYWYRQDPGQGLRLIYYSQIVNDFQKGDIAEGYSVSREKKESFPLTVTSAQKNPTAFYLCASSVDRDYGYTFGSGTRLTVV.

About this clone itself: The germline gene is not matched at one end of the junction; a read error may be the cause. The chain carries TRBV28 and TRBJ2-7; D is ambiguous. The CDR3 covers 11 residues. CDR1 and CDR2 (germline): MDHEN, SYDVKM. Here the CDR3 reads CASSYSHEQYF. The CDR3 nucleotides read TGTGCCAGCAGCTACTCCCACGAGCAGTACTTC. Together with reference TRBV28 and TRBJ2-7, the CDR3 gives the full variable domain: DVKVTQSSRYLVKRTGEKVFLECVQDMDHENMFWYRQDPGLGLRLIYFSYDVKMKEKGDIPEGYSVSREKKERFSLILESASTNQTSMYLCASSYSHEQYFGPGTRLTVT.

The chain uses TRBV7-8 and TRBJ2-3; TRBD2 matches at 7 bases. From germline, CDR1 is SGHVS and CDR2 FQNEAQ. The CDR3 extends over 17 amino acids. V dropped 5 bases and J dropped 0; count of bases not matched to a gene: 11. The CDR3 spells CASSLRWRGFSTDTQYF. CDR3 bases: TGTGCCAGCAGCCTCCGGTGGCGGGGGTTTAGCACAGATACGCAGTATTTT.

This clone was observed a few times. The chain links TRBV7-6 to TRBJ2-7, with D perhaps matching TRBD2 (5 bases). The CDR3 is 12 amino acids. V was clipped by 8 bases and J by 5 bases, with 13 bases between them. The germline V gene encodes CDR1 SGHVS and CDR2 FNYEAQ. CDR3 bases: TGTGCCAGCGGACCCGCCGGGGACGAGCAGTACTTC. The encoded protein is CASGPAGDEQYF.

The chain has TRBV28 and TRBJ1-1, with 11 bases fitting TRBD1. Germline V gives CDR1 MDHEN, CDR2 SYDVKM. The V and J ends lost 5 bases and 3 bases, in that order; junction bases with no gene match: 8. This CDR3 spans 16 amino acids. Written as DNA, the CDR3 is TGTGCCAGCAGTCCTCCCGGGACAGGGGGTTACACTGAAGCTTTCTTT. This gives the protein CASSPPGTGGYTEAFF.

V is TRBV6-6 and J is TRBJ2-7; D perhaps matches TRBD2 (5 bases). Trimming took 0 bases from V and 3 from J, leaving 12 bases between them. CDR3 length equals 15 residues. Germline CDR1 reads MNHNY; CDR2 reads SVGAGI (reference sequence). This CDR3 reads CASSYSRVENYEQYF. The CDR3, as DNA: TGTGCCAGCAGTTACTCGAGGGTGGAGAACTACGAGCAGTACTTC.

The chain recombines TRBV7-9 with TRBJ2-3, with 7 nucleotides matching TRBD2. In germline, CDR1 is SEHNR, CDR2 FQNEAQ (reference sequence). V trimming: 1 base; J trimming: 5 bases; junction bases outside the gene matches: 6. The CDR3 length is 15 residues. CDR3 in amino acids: CASSLVGGRGDTQYF. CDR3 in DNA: TGTGCCAGCAGCTTAGTCGGGGGGAGAGGAGATACGCAGTATTTT.

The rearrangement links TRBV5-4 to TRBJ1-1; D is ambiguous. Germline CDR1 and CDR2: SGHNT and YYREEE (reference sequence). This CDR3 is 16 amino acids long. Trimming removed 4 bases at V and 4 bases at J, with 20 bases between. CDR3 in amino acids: CASSQDHPMRVTEAFF. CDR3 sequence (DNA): TGTGCCAGCAGCCAAGATCACCCCATGAGGGTCACTGAAGCTTTCTTT.

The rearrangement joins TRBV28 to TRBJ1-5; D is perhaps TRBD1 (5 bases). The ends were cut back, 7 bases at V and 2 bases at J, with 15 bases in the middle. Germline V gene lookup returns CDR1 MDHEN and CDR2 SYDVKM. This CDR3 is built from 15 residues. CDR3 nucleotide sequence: TGTGCCAGCACCTCCGCTAAAGGGGGCAATCAGCCCCAGCATTTT. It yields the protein CASTSAKGGNQPQHF.